This TCR beta chain emerged from a study of blood T cell repertoires in COVID-19. Study context: Collection of acute and convalescent COVID-19 samples took place in the United States, Italy and Spain.

Germline V gene sequence: CDR1 SGHRS, CDR2 YFSETQ. The CDR3 is made up of 15 amino acids. V lost 3 bases to trimming and J lost 4 bases, with 17 bases between them. Original methodology: Reference gene primer amplification gave nucleated cell count estimates. The assay was immunoSEQ multiplex PCR, and TCRdb's table has in-frame clones only and misses some. V, J and clone size reflect that table, while D and trimming were determined from the DNA. The sample consists of about 400,000 clones, 70% to 90% of them appearing once. Individuals drawn from approximately 22 US areas were roughly 18 to 100 years old. Donors were grouped by their self-reported clinical history.

The sequencing sample was made of PBMCs or T cells enriched from blood (not recorded which). This sequence joins TRBV5-1 and TRBJ2-7, with D possibly being TRBD2 (6 bases). The clonotype comes from a woman aged 25 to 45 with acute COVID-19. DNA for the CDR3: TGCGCCAGCAGCTCCGGGGACTCGCGAAATTACGAGCAGTACTTC. Protein: CASSSGDSRNYEQYF.